A single sample gave rise to the 6 T cell receptor beta chains below, sequenced in a study of blood T cell repertoires in COVID-19. Method: immunoSEQ multiplex PCR; TCRdb's copy keeps in-frame clones and lacks some. The table has about 210,000 clones, about four fifths seen once. Sequencing was done on a sample of PBMCs or T cells enriched from blood (not recorded which). These receptors all come from a woman between 45 and 60 years old with acute COVID-19.

The chain carries TRBV5-1 and TRBJ2-7, with 8 bases aligning to TRBD1. Germline V gene lookup returns CDR1 SGHRS and CDR2 YFSETQ. The CDR3 has 13 amino acids. After removal of 4 bases from V and 5 bases from J, the junction contained 5 bases not matched to a gene. CDR3 coding DNA: TGCGCCAGCAGCCGGACAGGGAACAACGAGCAGTACTTC. It encodes CASSRTGNNEQYF.

The chain recombines TRBV10-1 with TRBJ2-7; D is unclear. CDR1 is WNHNN and CDR2 is SYGVQD in the germline V gene (reference sequence). The CDR3 is 9 amino acids. Trimming stripped 8 bases from V and 6 bases from J, with 5 bases between. CDR3 nucleotides: TGCGCCAGCCAGATCGAGCAGTACTTC. It translates to CASQIEQYF.

This sequence joins TRBV3-1 (or the pseudogene TRBV3-2) and TRBJ1-2; D perhaps matches TRBD1 (5 bases). The CDR3 spans 12 residues. The V gene's germline CDR1 is LGHDT and CDR2 YNNKEL (reference sequence). Trimming left V 2 bases short and J 4 bases short, with 5 bases between. The CDR3 protein is CASSQTGYGYTF. Written as DNA, the CDR3 is TGTGCCAGCAGCCAAACAGGCTATGGCTACACCTTC.

The genes are TRBV6-5 and TRBJ1-4; D call uncertain. The CDR3 is made up of 16 amino acids. Germline CDR1 is MNHEY and CDR2 is SVGAGI. Trimming pared 6 bases from V and 8 bases from J, leaving 22 bases between. The CDR3 spells CASSYGRRPGKEKLFF. For the CDR3, the DNA is TGTGCCAGCAGCTACGGCCGGCGTCCGGGGAAGGAAAAACTGTTTTTT.

The genes are TRBV7-9 and TRBJ1-3; 9 nucleotides match TRBD1. This CDR3 has 16 amino acids. The V gene end was trimmed by 10 bases and the J gene end by 0 bases; junction bases not matched to a gene: 10. Germline CDR1 and CDR2: SEHNR and FQNEAQ (reference sequence). The CDR3: CAILGDRETSGNTIYF. The CDR3 region has the DNA TGTGCCATCCTAGGGGACAGGGAAACCTCTGGAAACACCATATATTTT.

The chain uses TRBV7-9 and TRBJ2-1; possibly TRBD2 for D (6 bases). Trimming left V 5 bases short and J 0 bases short, with 14 bases between. The germline V gene has CDR1 SEHNR and CDR2 FQNEAQ (reference sequence). This CDR3 contains 16 residues. In DNA, the CDR3 is TGTGCCAGCAGCGCCCTAACTAGCAGCTCCTACAATGAGCAGTTCTTC. Protein product: CASSALTSSSYNEQFF.